This T cell receptor beta chain was sequenced in a study of vaccination effects on CD4 cells after COVID-19 (dated by TCRdb to between 2020 and 2023). As for the study more broadly: Each participant got two doses of an mRNA SARS-CoV-2 vaccine, either BNT162b2 or mRNA-1273. Altogether, around 11 COVID-19 convalescent patients and several SARS-CoV-2-naive healthy vaccine recipients made up the full study. SARS-CoV-2 spike-specific CD4+ TCR repertoires from before and after mRNA vaccination were compared in COVID-19 convalescent patients and in infection-naive vaccine recipients. Cultures from other donors in the study were sequenced using the Oncomine TCR Beta short-read assay on an Illumina iSeq 100.

Library construction relied on the immunoSEQ multiplex PCR assay. DNA from the CD4+ T cells that had been cultured and isolated underwent TCR beta CDR3 sequencing. Per the original workflow: Non-productive TCR sequences were removed, reads were trimmed to the CDR3 region, and CDR3s of at least 7 amino acids were retained. Antigen-specific clonotypes were identified with the MANAFEST web app by comparing expansion in peptide wells against reference cultures. Positive clones required FDR<0.05 expansion versus reference and all other wells, odds ratio above 5, and frequency above 0.1% in two replicate wells. A clonotype was defined as cross-reactive if the clonotype was significantly expanded both in SARS-CoV-2 spike wells and in at least one common cold coronavirus spike condition. Levenshtein distance calculated with the stringdist R package was used to assess CDR3 similarity, and unrooted trees were constructed with ape in R 3.6.1. TCRdb mirrors the immuneACCESS table, restricted to in-frame sequences. Some clones are absent from its copies; in checked studies, under half trace to an unresolved V gene, and the reason for the others is unknown. The V and J calls and clone size are taken from that table; D and trimming were inferred from the DNA. Within this sample are some 19,000 clones, with around 70% of them counted one time only. About 27% of the sample goes to the ten largest clones.

In regard to this clone: No antigen is known for it. The sample holds no much larger clone one base away, and base qualities are not on file.

To identify antigen-specific CD4+ T cell clonotypes by their expansion, the ViraFEST assay first stimulated PBMC with viral peptide pools and then applied TCR sequencing. After around ten days of culture, CD4+ T cells were isolated with the EasySep CD4+ T cell isolation kit. Healthy vaccine recipients had no prior SARS-CoV-2 infection, confirmed by negative nucleocapsid antibodies before and after vaccination. A few million PBMC per well were cultured in IMDM with about 5.1% human AB serum, 10 IU/ml IL-2 and gentamicin, plus 10 ug/ml peptides. Half of the culture medium was replaced with fresh IL-2-containing medium on days 3 and 7. Each peptide stimulation condition was cultured in triplicate wells unless otherwise noted. PBMC were separated from whole blood using Ficoll-Paque Plus gradient centrifugation and were then either cryopreserved at -140C or used fresh. Overlapping peptide pools spanned the spike proteins of SARS-CoV-2 and the common cold coronaviruses HCoV-NL63, HCoV-OC43 and HCoV-229E. The QIAamp micro DNA kit was used to extract genomic DNA from the cultured CD4+ T cells.

The study at large found these results: Marked clonal contraction was observed in both infection-induced and vaccine-induced clones at late post-vaccination timepoints, consistent with waning T cell responses. The study was limited by a small number of convalescent patients, and early post-infection timepoints were lacking. Among healthy vaccine recipients, nearly all vaccine-induced clones were SARS-CoV-2 mono-reactive, and just 1 of 255 was cross-reactive with common cold coronaviruses.

V lost 1 base and J lost 10 bases; the stretch between them is 5 bases long. From its cysteine to its phenylalanine, the CDR3 spans 11 amino acids. CDR3 DNA is the only sequence kept; it has 33 bases, read in frame from the first base. Per the germline V gene (reference sequence), LGHDT is the CDR1 and YNNKEL is the CDR2. The chain uses TRBV3-1 (or the pseudogene TRBV3-2) and TRBJ2-1; confidence is insufficient to name the D gene. The sample consisted of CD4+ T cells from PBMCs cultured with HCoV-NL63 spike peptides, taken before COVID-19 vaccination. In the paper's terms, the cell subset or site label means: HCoV-NL63 spike overlapping peptide pool stimulation. This receptor was taken from a human donor who received a COVID-19 vaccine. CDR3 loop: CASSQVSEQFF. In nucleotides, the sequence is TGTGCCAGCAGCCAAGTATCCGAGCAGTTCTTC.